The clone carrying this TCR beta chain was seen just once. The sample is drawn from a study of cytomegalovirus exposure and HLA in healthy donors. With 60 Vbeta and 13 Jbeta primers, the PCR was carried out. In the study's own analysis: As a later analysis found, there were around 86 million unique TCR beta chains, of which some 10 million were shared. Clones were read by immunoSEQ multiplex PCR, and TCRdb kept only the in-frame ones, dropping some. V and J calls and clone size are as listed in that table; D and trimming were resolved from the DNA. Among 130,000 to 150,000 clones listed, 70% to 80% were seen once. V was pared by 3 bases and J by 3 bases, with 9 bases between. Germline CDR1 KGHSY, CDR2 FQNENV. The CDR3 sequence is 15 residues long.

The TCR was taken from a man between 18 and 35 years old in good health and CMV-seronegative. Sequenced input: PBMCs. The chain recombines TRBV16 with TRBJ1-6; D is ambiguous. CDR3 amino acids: CASSHGGLYNSPLHF. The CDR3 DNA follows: TGTGCCAGCAGCCACGGCGGCCTCTATAATTCACCCCTCCACTTT.